The sequence of this T cell receptor beta chain was determined in a study of shared clonotypes between healthy human individuals. At the level of the study: The study drew on a couple of women and a few men aged 18 to 49 as donors.

The CDR3 is 12 amino acids. CDR1 MNHNY and CDR2 SVGAGI come from the germline V gene (reference sequence). V was clipped by 7 bases and J by 11 bases, with 17 bases between them. Clones were sequenced by immunoSEQ multiplex PCR, and TCRdb holds only the in-frame ones, with some missing. The table records 800,000 to 1,200,000 clones, around 82% of them present only once. Findings and limits, study-wide: For sorted subsets, rarefaction showed incomplete sequencing despite large depth.

A word on this clone: The antigen remains undetermined.

The chain couples TRBV6-6 to TRBJ1-1, with D tentatively TRBD1 (5 bases). The sequenced sample was memory CD4+ T cells from PBMCs. The subset: CD45RA-negative fraction. The clonotype was recovered from a man between 18 and 35 years old in good health. Some clones in this sample may be carry-over from other donors' samples. CDR3 protein: CASIPGTFGAFF. In nucleotides, the CDR3 is TGTGCCAGCATTCCAGGGACGTTTGGTGCTTTCTTT.